This T cell receptor beta chain emerged from a study of vaccination and CD4 T cells after COVID-19. At the level of the study: Culture controls were given either a CEFX pool, an HIV-1 Nef pool, or no peptide.

CD4+ T cells that had been cultured provided DNA sequenced with the Oncomine TCR Beta short-read assay. In this case, cultured CD4+ T cells provided the extracted genomic DNA. TCRdb recomputed calls from the PCR reads with MiXCR, one row per CDR3 protein. The sample holds about 13,000 distinct CDR3 sequences, roughly 61% seen once. Treatment in this sample: approximately 11-day PBMC culture with coronavirus spike peptide pools or control peptides (ViraFEST assay). With V trimmed by 6 bases and J by 8 bases, 7 bases remained unmatched. The CDR3 is made up of 13 amino acids. Per germline, CDR1 MNHNS and CDR2 SASEGT. This clonotype has only a few counts. What it recognizes is unknown.

The sequence was collected from a human donor who had recovered from COVID-19. The sequencing sample was made of CD4+ T cells from blood, cultured in vitro. The gene calls are TRBV6-1 and TRBJ1-2; TRBD1 aligns across 9 bases. The CDR3 loop reads CASRTGTGRGYTF. Here the CDR3 DNA reads TGTGCCAGCAGGACCGGGACAGGGCGAGGCTACACCTTC.